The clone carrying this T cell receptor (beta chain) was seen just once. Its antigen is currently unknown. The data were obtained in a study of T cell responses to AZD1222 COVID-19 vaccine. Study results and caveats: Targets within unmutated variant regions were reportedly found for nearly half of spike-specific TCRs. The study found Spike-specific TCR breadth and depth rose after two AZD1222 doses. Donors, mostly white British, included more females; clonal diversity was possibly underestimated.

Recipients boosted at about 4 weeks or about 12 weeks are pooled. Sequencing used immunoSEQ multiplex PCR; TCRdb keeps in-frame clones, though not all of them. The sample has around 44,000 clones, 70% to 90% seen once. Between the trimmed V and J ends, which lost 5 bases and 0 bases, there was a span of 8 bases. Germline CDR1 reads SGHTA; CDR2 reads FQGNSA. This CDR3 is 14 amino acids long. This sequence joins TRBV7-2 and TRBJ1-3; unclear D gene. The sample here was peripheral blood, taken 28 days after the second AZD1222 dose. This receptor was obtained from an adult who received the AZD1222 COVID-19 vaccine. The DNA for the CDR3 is TGTGCCAGCAGCCCGACCAACTCTGGAAACACCATATATTTT. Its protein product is CASSPTNSGNTIYF.